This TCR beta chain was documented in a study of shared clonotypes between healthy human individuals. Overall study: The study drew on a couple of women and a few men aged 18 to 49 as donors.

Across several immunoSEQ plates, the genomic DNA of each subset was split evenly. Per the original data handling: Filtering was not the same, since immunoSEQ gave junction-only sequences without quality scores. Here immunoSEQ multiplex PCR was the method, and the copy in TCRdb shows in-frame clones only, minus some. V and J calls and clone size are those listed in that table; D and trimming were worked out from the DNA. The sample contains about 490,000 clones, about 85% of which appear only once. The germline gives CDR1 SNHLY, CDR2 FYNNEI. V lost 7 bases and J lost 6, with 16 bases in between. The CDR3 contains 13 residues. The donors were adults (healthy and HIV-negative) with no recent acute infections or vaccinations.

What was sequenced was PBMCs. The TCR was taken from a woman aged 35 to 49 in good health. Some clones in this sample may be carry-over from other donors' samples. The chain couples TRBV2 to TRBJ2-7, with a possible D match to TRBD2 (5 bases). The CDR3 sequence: CASTPDFFSEQYF. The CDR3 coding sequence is TGTGCCAGCACCCCGGACTTTTTCAGCGAGCAGTACTTC.